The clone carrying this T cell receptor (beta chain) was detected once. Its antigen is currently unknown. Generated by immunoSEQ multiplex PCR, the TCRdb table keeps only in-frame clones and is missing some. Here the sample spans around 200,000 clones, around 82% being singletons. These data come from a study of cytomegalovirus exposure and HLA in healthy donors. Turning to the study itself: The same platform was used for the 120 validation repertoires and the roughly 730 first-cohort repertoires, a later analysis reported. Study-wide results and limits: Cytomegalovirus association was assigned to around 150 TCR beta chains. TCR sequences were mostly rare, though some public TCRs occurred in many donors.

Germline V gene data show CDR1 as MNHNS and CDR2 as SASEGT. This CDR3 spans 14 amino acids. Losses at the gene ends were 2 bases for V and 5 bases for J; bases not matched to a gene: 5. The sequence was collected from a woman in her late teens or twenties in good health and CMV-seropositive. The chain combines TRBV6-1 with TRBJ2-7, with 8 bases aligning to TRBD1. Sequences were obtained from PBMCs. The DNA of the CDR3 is TGTGCCAGCAGTGAACGACAGGGGACCCACGAGCAGTACTTC. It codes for CASSERQGTHEQYF.